The rows below give T cell receptor beta chains drawn from one sample of a study of blood T cell repertoires in COVID-19. Assay used: immunoSEQ multiplex PCR; TCRdb lists only in-frame clones, some missing. The sample has roughly 100,000 clones; 85% to 90% are singletons. Sequencing was performed on peripheral blood. The receptors derive from a man aged 45-65 years with acute or convalescent COVID-19. The CDR3 runs from the conserved cysteine through the conserved F or W. D genes are given only for firm matches. Not every row has a clone size; where given, it reads once, few, many or a size class.

v_call,d_call,clone_size,j_call,cdr3_aa,cdr3_nt
TRBV13,NA,NA,TRBJ1-1,CASSSRGGSTEAFF,TGTGCCAGCAGCTCCAGGGGAGGGAGTACTGAAGCTTTCTTT
TRBV7-2,NA,NA,TRBJ2-7,CASSLEPFSAYEQYF,TGTGCCAGCAGCTTAGAGCCCTTCTCTGCCTACGAGCAGTACTTC
TRBV11-3,NA,NA,TRBJ1-6,CASSLQSAAYNSPLHF,TGTGCCAGCAGCTTACAGAGCGCTGCTTATAATTCACCCCTCCACTTT
TRBV12-1,NA,NA,TRBJ1-6,CASSGWDRLGSPLHF,TGTGCCAGCAGCGGATGGGACAGGCTAGGTTCACCCCTCCACTTT
TRBV14,TRBD1,NA,TRBJ2-3,CASSQDRTGGSTDTQYF,TGTGCCAGCAGCCAAGATCGGACAGGGGGCTCCACAGATACGCAGTATTTT
TRBV4-1,TRBD1,once,TRBJ2-1,CASSRRTGGGSEQFF,TGCGCCAGCAGCCGAAGGACAGGGGGGGGTAGTGAGCAGTTCTTC
TRBV5-8,NA,few,TRBJ1-1,CASSLSLRTEAFF,TGTGCCAGCAGCTTGTCTCTGAGGACTGAAGCTTTCTTT
TRBV6-5,NA,NA,TRBJ1-2,CASTLSGAYGYTF,TGTGCCAGCACTTTATCAGGGGCGTATGGCTACACCTTC
TRBV2,NA,NA,TRBJ1-6,CASGRTVLDYNSPLHF,TGTGCCAGCGGTCGGACAGTACTTGACTATAATTCACCCCTCCACTTT
TRBV12-3/TRBV12-4,TRBD1,NA,TRBJ1-1,CASSLKGATEAFF,TGTGCCAGCAGTTTAAAGGGGGCGACTGAAGCTTTCTTT
TRBV28,TRBD2,NA,TRBJ2-3,CASSFTSATSDTQYF,TGTGCCAGCAGTTTTACTAGCGCAACATCAGATACGCAGTATTTT
TRBV11-3,TRBD2,NA,TRBJ2-5,CASSPWTSGTQETQYF,TGTGCCAGCAGCCCTTGGACTAGCGGGACCCAAGAGACCCAGTACTTC
TRBV2,NA,few,TRBJ1-2,CASSEHRFGDTF,TGTGCCAGCAGTGAACACAGGTTCGGTGACACCTTC
TRBV5-6,NA,NA,TRBJ2-7,CASSLRSGGLYEQYF,TGTGCCAGCAGCTTAAGATCAGGGGGACTCTACGAGCAGTACTTC
TRBV25-1,TRBD2,NA,TRBJ2-5,CASSELGGSQETQYF,TGTGCCAGCAGTGAACTCGGCGGGAGCCAAGAGACCCAGTACTTC
TRBV7-9,NA,NA,TRBJ1-5,CASSPASVRLPQHF,TGTGCCAGCAGCCCCGCATCGGTACGTCTGCCCCAGCATTTT
TRBV11-2,NA,NA,TRBJ2-1,CASSLRGGEQFF,TGTGCCAGCAGCTTAAGGGGGGGTGAGCAGTTCTTC
TRBV6-6,TRBD2,few,TRBJ2-7,CASSYGTSRDEQYF,TGTGCCAGCAGTTACGGGACTAGCCGCGACGAGCAGTACTTC
TRBV5-4,TRBD2,NA,TRBJ2-5,CASSMTSGQETQYF,TGTGCCAGCAGCATGACTAGCGGCCAAGAGACCCAGTACTTC
TRBV6-5,NA,once,TRBJ1-2,CASRLTDGGGYTF,TGTGCCAGCAGGCTGACGGACGGAGGTGGCTACACCTTC
TRBV6-5,TRBD2,NA,TRBJ2-5,CASGGGPTQYF,TGTGCCAGCGGGGGGGGACCCACCCAGTACTTC
TRBV2,NA,NA,TRBJ1-5,CASRQDTGYEDSNQPQHF,TGTGCCAGCAGGCAAGACACAGGGTATGAGGATAGCAATCAGCCCCAGCATTTT